These T cell receptor beta chains were read from a single sample in a study of cytomegalovirus exposure and HLA in healthy donors. Assay used: immunoSEQ multiplex PCR; TCRdb lists only in-frame clones, some missing. The data hold around 150,000 clones, with 60% to 85% observed a single time. The sequencing sample was made of PBMCs. The receptors stem from a man aged 50 to 59 in good health and CMV-seropositive. Each CDR3 is given with its conserved first and last residue. The order of the fields is J gene, V gene, clone size, D gene, CDR3 DNA, CDR3 protein. The D gene is left open where the match is weak. Expanded clones get a size class; other rows say once, few or many, or leave the size out.

TRBJ2-5 TRBV28 NA TRBD2 TGTGCCAGCAGTACTAGCGGGGAGACCCAGTACTTC CASSTSGETQYF
TRBJ1-6 TRBV27 NA NA TGTGCCAGCAGTCATAGACGGGATAATTCACCCCTCCACTTT CASSHRRDNSPLHF
TRBJ1-5 TRBV15 NA TRBD1 TGTGCCACCAGCAGTCCCACAGGGGCGAGTCAGCCCCAGCATTTT CATSSPTGASQPQHF
TRBJ2-3 TRBV5-1 NA TRBD1 TGCGCCAGCAGCTTAGAGGGGGCGGGAGATACGCAGTATTTT CASSLEGAGDTQYF
TRBJ2-5 TRBV6-5 NA TRBD2 TGTGCCAGCAATGTAGCGGGAGGGCCTAAAGAGACCCAGTACTTC CASNVAGGPKETQYF
TRBJ2-7 TRBV11-2 NA TRBD2 TGTGCCAGCAGCTTAGTTGGGACTAGCGGGAGTTACGAGCAGTACTTC CASSLVGTSGSYEQYF
TRBJ2-1 TRBV7-9 once NA TGTGCCAGCAGCTTTGGCGGTACCACTGAGCAGTTCTTC CASSFGGTTEQFF
TRBJ2-1 TRBV28 NA NA TGTGCCAGCAGTTTGACCCGGGAAGAGTTCTTC CASSLTREEFF
TRBJ2-7 TRBV6-1 NA NA TGTGCCAGCGCCGAGGGTTTCCTCTACGAGCAGTACTTC CASAEGFLYEQYF
TRBJ2-4 TRBV20-1 NA NA TGCTGTTACAAAAACATTCAGTACTTC CCYKNIQYF
TRBJ2-5 TRBV29-1 NA NA TGCAGCGTTGAAGGGATGGGCCGCTACCAAGAGACCCAGTACTTC CSVEGMGRYQETQYF
TRBJ2-7 TRBV18 few NA TGTGCCAGCTCACCGAGCGGAACGTCTTACGAGCAGTACTTC CASSPSGTSYEQYF
TRBJ1-4 TRBV18 NA TRBD1 TGTGCCAGCTCACGATCCGGGACAGGGTATGAAAAACTGTTTTTT CASSRSGTGYEKLFF
TRBJ2-7 TRBV2 NA NA TGTGCCAGCACGGGCTCCTACGAGCAGTACTTC CASTGSYEQYF
TRBJ1-1 TRBV18 NA NA TGTGCCAGCTCACCACCATCAGGGTCTATGAACACTGAAGCTTTCTTT CASSPPSGSMNTEAFF
TRBJ1-1 TRBV30 NA NA TGTGCCTGGACTTCTACAAGGGGGACTGAAGCTTTCTTT CAWTSTRGTEAFF
TRBJ1-5 TRBV15 once NA TGTGCCACCAGCAGAATCCGGGACACCAATCAGCCCCAGCATTTT CATSRIRDTNQPQHF
TRBJ2-7 TRBV19 NA NA TGTGCCAGTAGTATTGGGGACAACTACGAGCAGTACTTC CASSIGDNYEQYF
TRBJ1-2 TRBV5-6 NA TRBD1 TGTGCCAGCAGCTCCAGGGACAGGGGGAACTATGGCTACACCTTC CASSSRDRGNYGYTF
TRBJ2-1 TRBV6-4 few TRBD2 TGTGCCAGCAGTGACTCGACTAGCGGGAGCAATGAGCAGTTCTTC CASSDSTSGSNEQFF
TRBJ1-1 TRBV5-6 NA NA TGTGCCAGCAGCTTTTCTTACAGGAACACTGAAGCTTTCTTT CASSFSYRNTEAFF
TRBJ2-3 TRBV6-5 NA TRBD2 TGTGCCAGCTCGACTAGCGGGAGGACAGATACGCAGTATTTT CASSTSGRTDTQYF
TRBJ2-1 TRBV6-5 NA TRBD2 TGTGCCAGCAGTTACGGCGGGAGGGCCTACAATGAGCAGTTCTTC CASSYGGRAYNEQFF
TRBJ2-2 TRBV5-4 NA NA TGTGCCAGCAGCTCTAGGACAGCGGGGACACCCGGGGAGCTGTTTTTT CASSSRTAGTPGELFF
TRBJ2-5 TRBV11-2 few TRBD2 TGTGCCAGCAGCGACCATAGCGGGATGAGGGAGACCCAGTACTTC CASSDHSGMRETQYF
TRBJ1-1 TRBV27 NA NA TGTGCCAGCAGTTTTCTATCAGTACAGACCGACACTGAAGCTTTCTTT CASSFLSVQTDTEAFF